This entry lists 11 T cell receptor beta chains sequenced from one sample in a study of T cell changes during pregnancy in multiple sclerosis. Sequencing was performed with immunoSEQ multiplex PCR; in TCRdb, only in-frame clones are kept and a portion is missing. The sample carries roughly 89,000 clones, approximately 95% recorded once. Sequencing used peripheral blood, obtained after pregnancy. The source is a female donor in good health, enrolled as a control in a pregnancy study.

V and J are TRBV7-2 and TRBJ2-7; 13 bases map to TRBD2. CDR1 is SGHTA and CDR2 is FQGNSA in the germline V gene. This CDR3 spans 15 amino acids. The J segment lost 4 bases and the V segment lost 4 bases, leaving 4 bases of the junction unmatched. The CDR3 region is CASSYGLAGVYEQYF. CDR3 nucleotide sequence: TGTGCCAGCAGCTACGGACTAGCGGGAGTATACGAGCAGTACTTC.

In nucleotides, the CDR3 is TGTGCCAGCAGTTCTGGACAGACTTACTCCTACGAGCAGTACTTC. It is translated as CASSSGQTYSYEQYF. This sequence joins TRBV2 and TRBJ2-7; D may be TRBD1 (6 bases). Germline V gene data show CDR1 as SNHLY and CDR2 as FYNNEI. Trimming pared 5 bases from V and 0 bases from J, leaving 14 bases between. The CDR3 is made up of 15 amino acids.

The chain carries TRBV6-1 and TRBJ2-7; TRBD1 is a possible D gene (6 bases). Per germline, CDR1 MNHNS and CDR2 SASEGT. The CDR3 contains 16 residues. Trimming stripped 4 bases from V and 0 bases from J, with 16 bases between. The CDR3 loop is CASSAVPGVLSYEQYF. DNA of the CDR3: TGTGCCAGCAGTGCGGTCCCAGGGGTCCTCTCCTACGAGCAGTACTTC.

The CDR3 region is CASSKAGGGANVLTF. CDR3 bases: TGTGCCAGCAGCAAAGCGGGGGGTGGGGCCAACGTCCTGACTTTC. The rearrangement uses TRBV25-1 and TRBJ2-6; the match to TRBD2 covers 9 bases. Germline CDR1 reads MGHDK; CDR2 reads SYGVNS. V dropped 6 bases and J dropped 3; count of bases not matched to a gene: 3. CDR3 length: 15 residues.

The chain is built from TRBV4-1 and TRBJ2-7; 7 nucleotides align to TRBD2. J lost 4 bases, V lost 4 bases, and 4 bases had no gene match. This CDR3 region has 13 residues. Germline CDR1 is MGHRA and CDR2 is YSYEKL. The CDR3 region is CASSLAGRYEQYF. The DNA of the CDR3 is TGCGCCAGCAGCCTAGCGGGCCGTTACGAGCAGTACTTC.

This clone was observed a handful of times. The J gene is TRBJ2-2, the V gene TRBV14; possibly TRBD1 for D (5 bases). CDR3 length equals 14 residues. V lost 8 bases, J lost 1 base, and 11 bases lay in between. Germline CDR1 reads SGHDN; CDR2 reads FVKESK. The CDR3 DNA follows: TGTGCCAGCCGATCTACAGGGAACACCGGGGAGCTGTTTTTT. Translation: CASRSTGNTGELFF.

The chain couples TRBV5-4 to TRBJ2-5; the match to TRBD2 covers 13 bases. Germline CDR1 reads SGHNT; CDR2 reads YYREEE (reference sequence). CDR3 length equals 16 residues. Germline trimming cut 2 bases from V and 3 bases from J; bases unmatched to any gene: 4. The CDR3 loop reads CASSFGTSGKKETQYF. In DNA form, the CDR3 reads TGTGCCAGCAGCTTCGGGACTAGCGGGAAAAAAGAGACCCAGTACTTC. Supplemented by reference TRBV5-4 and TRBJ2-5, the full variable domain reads ETGVTQSPTHLIKTRGQQVTLRCSSQSGHNTVSWYQQALGQGPQFIFQYYREEENGRGNFPPRFSGLQFPNYSSELNVNALELDDSALYLCASSFGTSGKKETQYFGPGTRLLVL.

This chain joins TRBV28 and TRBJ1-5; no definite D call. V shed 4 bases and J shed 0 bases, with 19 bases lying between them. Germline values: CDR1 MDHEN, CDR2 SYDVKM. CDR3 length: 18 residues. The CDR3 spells CASSSSHGRAYSNQPQHF. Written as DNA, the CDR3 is TGTGCCAGCAGTTCATCTCATGGGAGGGCGTATAGCAATCAGCCCCAGCATTTT.

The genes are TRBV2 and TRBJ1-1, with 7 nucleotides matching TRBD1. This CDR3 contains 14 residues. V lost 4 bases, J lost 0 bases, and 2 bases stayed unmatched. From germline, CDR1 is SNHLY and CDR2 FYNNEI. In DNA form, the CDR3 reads TGTGCCAGCAGTGCAGGGGGTGTGAACACTGAAGCTTTCTTT. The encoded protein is CASSAGGVNTEAFF. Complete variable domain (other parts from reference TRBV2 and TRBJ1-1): EPEVTQTPSHQVTQMGQEVILRCVPISNHLYFYWYRQILGQKVEFLVSFYNNEISEKSEIFDDQFSVERPDGSNFTLKIRSTKLEDSAMYFCASSAGGVNTEAFFGQGTRLTVV.

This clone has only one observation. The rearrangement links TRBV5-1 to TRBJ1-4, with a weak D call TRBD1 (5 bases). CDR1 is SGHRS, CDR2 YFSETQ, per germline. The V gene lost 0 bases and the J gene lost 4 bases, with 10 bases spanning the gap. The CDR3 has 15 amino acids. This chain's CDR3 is CASSLAQGNNEKLFF. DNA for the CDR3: TGCGCCAGCAGCTTGGCGCAGGGTAATAATGAAAAACTGTTTTTT.

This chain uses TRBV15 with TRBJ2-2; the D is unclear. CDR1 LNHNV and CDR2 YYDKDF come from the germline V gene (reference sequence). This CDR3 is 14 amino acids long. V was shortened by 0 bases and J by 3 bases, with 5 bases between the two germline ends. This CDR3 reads CATSRDTDTGELFF. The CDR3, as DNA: TGTGCCACCAGCAGAGATACGGACACCGGGGAGCTGTTTTTT.